Below, 22 T cell receptor beta chains from the same sample are listed, as sequenced in a study of T cells after yellow fever vaccination. TCRdb re-called the 5' RACE reads with MiXCR, one entry per CDR3 protein. The sample has some 390,000 distinct CDR3 sequences, roughly a sixth seen once. Sequences were derived from PBMCs, sampled before the yellow fever booster vaccination. The source is a man between 18 and 35 years old who received the YFV17D yellow fever vaccine.

J is TRBJ2-4 and V is TRBV20-1, with 10 positions matching TRBD2. The CDR3 is 12 residues long. Per the germline V gene, CDR1 is DFQATT and CDR2 is SNEGSKA (reference sequence). J was trimmed by 9 bases and V by 3 bases; bases with no gene match: 2. The DNA of the CDR3 is TGCAGTGCTAGGCCTAGCGGGGGCATTCAGTACTTC. It translates to CSARPSGGIQYF.

This clonotype has just a few counts. V and J are TRBV20-1 and TRBJ2-5; D remains unclear. CDR3 length equals 11 residues. Germline assignment: CDR1 DFQATT and CDR2 SNEGSKA (reference sequence). The V and J ends lost 0 bases and 4 bases respectively, with 3 bases between them. The CDR3 DNA reads as TGCAGTGCTAGAGATCGAGAGACCCAGTACTTC. Encoded protein: CSARDRETQYF.

The table lists this clonotype with many counts. The chain links TRBV12-3 or TRBV12-4 to TRBJ1-1; a weak D match, TRBD1 (5 bases). CDR3 length: 14 residues. Trimming removed 5 bases from V and 1 base from J, with 11 bases in between. CDR3 residues: CASSEGRWNTEAFF. The CDR3 DNA reads TGTGCCAGCAGTGAGGGACGGTGGAACACTGAAGCTTTCTTT.

This clonotype was seen more than once but under ten times. The rearrangement uses TRBV11-2 and TRBJ2-4; unclear D gene. From germline, CDR1 is SGHAT and CDR2 FQNNGV. The V gene lost 4 bases and the J gene lost 10 bases, with 8 bases spanning the gap. This CDR3 region has 11 residues. The CDR3 is CASSSIGIQYF. DNA for the CDR3: TGTGCCAGCAGCTCGATTGGGATTCAGTACTTC.

This clonotype was observed a handful of times. This rearrangement joins TRBV5-1 to TRBJ2-5; the D gene is possibly TRBD2 (6 bases). This CDR3 has 15 amino acids. Germline lookup yields CDR1 SGHRS and CDR2 YFSETQ. V was trimmed by 3 bases and J by 7 bases, leaving 19 bases between them. The CDR3, as DNA: TGCGCCAGCAGCTCCGCGGGAAAAGGATTTGGGACCCAGTACTTC. The encoded protein is CASSSAGKGFGTQYF.

This clonotype has more than one count but fewer than ten. CDR3 region: CASSFMGQSFDQPQHF. As DNA, the CDR3 is TGTGCCAGCAGTTTTATGGGACAATCCTTCGATCAGCCCCAGCATTTT. This chain connects TRBV12-3 or TRBV12-4 to TRBJ1-5, with D perhaps TRBD1 (6 bases). Trimming removed 3 bases from V and 5 bases from J, with 17 bases in between. The CDR3 consists of 16 residues.

In this sample, this clonotype turned up many times. This chain links TRBV24-1 with TRBJ2-3, with 7 bases that match TRBD2. There are 15 residues in the CDR3. Germline lookup yields CDR1 KGHDR and CDR2 SFDVKD. V trimming: 6 bases; J trimming: 2 bases; junction bases outside the gene matches: 7. The CDR3 DNA reads TGTGCCACCAGTCGCGGGGGAGGCCCCACAGATACGCAGTATTTT. It encodes CATSRGGGPTDTQYF.

This clonotype came up a few times. The chain is built from TRBV6-2 or TRBV6-3 and TRBJ2-7; a weak D match, TRBD2 (6 bases). Germline V gene lookup returns CDR1 MNHEY and CDR2 SVGEGT. The CDR3 runs to 14 residues. V gave up 0 bases and J gave up 3 bases, with 9 bases separating them. CDR3 in amino acids: CASSYSGEDYEQYV. As DNA, the CDR3 is TGTGCCAGCAGTTACTCAGGGGAGGACTACGAGCAGTACGTC.

This clonotype was counted between two and nine times. The chain is built from TRBV4-1 and TRBJ1-1; tentative D call: TRBD1 (5 bases). Trimming took 0 bases from V and 5 from J, leaving 13 bases between them. The CDR3 length is 15 residues. Germline V gene sequence: CDR1 MGHRA, CDR2 YSYEKL. The CDR3, as DNA: TGCGCCAGCAGCCAAGATCCAGGGTCGGGGACTGAAGCTTTCTTT. It specifies CASSQDPGSGTEAFF.

The J gene is TRBJ2-3, the V gene TRBV7-3; D gene unclear. The CDR3 is made up of 16 amino acids. V lost 3 bases, J lost 0 bases, and 13 bases lay in between. Germline V gene sequence: CDR1 SGHTA, CDR2 FQGTGA. This CDR3 is CASSFGPSGSTDTQYF. For the CDR3, the DNA is TGTGCCAGCAGCTTCGGGCCTAGTGGCAGCACAGATACGCAGTATTTT.

The rearrangement joins TRBV2 to TRBJ2-1; 10 positions match TRBD1. Per the germline V gene, CDR1 is SNHLY and CDR2 is FYNNEI. Losses at the gene ends were 8 bases for V and 9 bases for J; bases not matched to a gene: 7. The CDR3 has 13 residues. The CDR3 protein is CASGLDRGGEQFF. CDR3 DNA: TGTGCCAGCGGATTGGACAGGGGGGGTGAGCAGTTCTTC.

A few counts support this clonotype. The rearrangement joins TRBV4-1 to TRBJ1-6; D call uncertain. CDR1 and CDR2 (germline): MGHRA, YSYEKL. With 0 bases removed from V and 7 bases from J, the gap between germline ends came to 10 bases. The CDR3 contains 15 residues. The chain's CDR3 is CASSQDRTENSPLHF. The CDR3 region has the DNA TGCGCCAGCAGCCAAGATCGAACAGAAAATTCACCCCTCCACTTT.

This clonotype was counted many times. V gene TRBV30 combines with J gene TRBJ1-6; no clear D gene. The length of the CDR3 is 13 residues. V was clipped by 4 bases and J by 0 bases, with 4 bases between them. The germline gives CDR1 GTSNPN, CDR2 SVGIG (reference sequence). The CDR3 bases are TGTGCCTGGACAAACTCCTATAATTCACCCCTCCACTTT. Translation: CAWTNSYNSPLHF.

This clonotype was found a few times. The chain carries TRBV5-1 and TRBJ2-1; D is perhaps TRBD1 or TRBD2 (5 bases each). This CDR3 is built from 13 residues. Trimming left V 0 bases short and J 6 bases short, with 7 bases between. Germline V gene data show CDR1 as SGHRS and CDR2 as YFSETQ. The DNA of the CDR3 is TGCGCCAGCAGCTTGGGGGACGGCAATGAGCAGTTCTTC. Translating it yields CASSLGDGNEQFF.

This clonotype has just a few counts. V and J are TRBV12-3 or TRBV12-4 and TRBJ1-5, with TRBD1 matching 7 bases. The CDR3 has 13 residues. The V and J ends lost 8 bases and 2 bases, in that order; junction bases with no gene match: 3. Written as DNA, the CDR3 is TGTGCCAGCGGCCAGGGGGGCAATCAGCCCCAGCATTTT. This gives the protein CASGQGGNQPQHF.

The chain employs TRBV3-1 and TRBJ1-2; TRBD1 is a possible D gene (5 bases). Germline-derived CDR1 and CDR2 are LGHDT and YNNKEL (reference sequence). This CDR3 has 12 residues. Trimming removed 10 bases at V and 3 bases at J, with 12 bases between. CDR3 in DNA: TGTGCCACCGGGGGAGCGCACTATGGCTACACCTTC. It yields the protein CATGGAHYGYTF.

Worth noting for this clonotype: This clone may be a read error of a much larger clone one base away. The chain links TRBV12-3 or TRBV12-4 to TRBJ2-1; TRBD2 might be the D (6 bases). CDR3 length: 15 amino acids. The CDR3 coding sequence is TGTGCCAGCGTCCTCGGTCGGCGGGGCTACAATGAGCAGGTCTTC. Protein sequence: CASVLGRRGYNEQVF.

This chain links TRBV14 with TRBJ2-3, with 7 bases fitting TRBD1. With V trimmed by 1 base and J by 1 base, 5 bases remained unmatched. The CDR3 has 16 residues. The germline CDR1 and CDR2 sequences are SGHDN and FVKESK. CDR3 sequence (DNA): TGTGCCAGCAGCCAAGGCCGAGGGGGCCGCACAGATACGCAGTATTTT. Protein: CASSQGRGGRTDTQYF.

This clonotype was picked up a small number of times. The chain uses TRBV7-8 and TRBJ1-5; 7 nucleotides match TRBD1. The CDR3 has 18 residues. V shed 1 base, J shed 1 base, and the junction held 10 bases outside the gene matches. Germline loops: CDR1 SGHVS, CDR2 FQNEAQ. CDR3 nucleotides: TGTGCCAGCAGCTTAGGGTTCGAAGGGACAGCGAGCAATCAGCCCCAGCATTTT. This codes for CASSLGFEGTASNQPQHF.

V usage is TRBV11-2 and J usage is TRBJ2-5; no reliable D call. V dropped 1 base and J dropped 7 bases, with 10 bases sitting between them. The CDR3 is made up of 13 amino acids. Germline V CDR1 and CDR2: SGHAT, FQNNGV. The CDR3 DNA is TGTGCCAGCAGCTTAGCCCCTCCGGGGACCCAGTACTTC. It codes for CASSLAPPGTQYF.

This clonotype appeared a few times. This rearrangement joins TRBV5-1 to TRBJ1-2, with 8 nucleotides matching TRBD1. The CDR3 is 14 amino acids. Germline CDR1 is SGHRS and CDR2 is YFSETQ. Trimming removed 2 bases from V and 6 bases from J; junction bases left unmatched: 6. This CDR3 reads CASSFRDRTDGYTF. Here the CDR3 DNA reads TGCGCCAGCAGCTTCAGGGACAGGACGGATGGCTACACCTTC.

The V and J genes are TRBV6-1 and TRBJ1-5; 8 nucleotides line up with TRBD1. Losses at the gene ends were 1 base for V and 5 bases for J; bases not matched to a gene: 25. The germline V gene encodes CDR1 MNHNS and CDR2 SASEGT. The CDR3 has 22 residues. The CDR3 reads CASSEVLSPLTLRQGWDQPQHF. Here the CDR3 DNA reads TGTGCCAGCAGTGAAGTTCTCTCCCCCCTGACGTTGCGACAGGGGTGGGATCAGCCCCAGCATTTT.